The 17 T cell receptor beta chains listed next were all sequenced from one sample in a study of control samples from healthy donors and cancer patients. Clones were read by immunoSEQ multiplex PCR, and TCRdb kept only the in-frame ones, dropping some. The table lists some 98,000 clones, 84% of them singletons. Sequencing was carried out using PBMCs. All receptors derive from a man between 65 and 85 years old with lung cancer.

The chain has TRBV2 and TRBJ2-3, with 10 bases fitting TRBD1. V shed 11 bases, J shed 2 bases, and the junction held 4 bases outside the gene matches. This CDR3 spans 13 amino acids. The V gene's germline CDR1 is SNHLY and CDR2 FYNNEI. The CDR3 DNA follows: TGTGCCGGAGACAGGGGGCCCACAGATACGCAGTATTTT. Translated, it gives CAGDRGPTDTQYF.

V gene TRBV15 combines with J gene TRBJ1-2; D remains ambiguous. CDR1 LNHNV and CDR2 YYDKDF come from the germline V gene (reference sequence). There are 15 residues in the CDR3. Trimming took 6 bases from V and 4 from J, leaving 18 bases between them. The CDR3 here is CATRPNGRVSYGYTF. The CDR3 bases are TGTGCCACCAGACCCAATGGGCGGGTTAGCTATGGCTACACCTTC.

This sequence joins TRBV7-9 and TRBJ2-7; 8 bases are a match to TRBD2. Per germline, CDR1 SEHNR and CDR2 FQNEAQ (reference sequence). The V gene end was trimmed by 4 bases and the J gene end by 3 bases; junction bases not matched to a gene: 5. The CDR3 spans 14 residues. CDR3 DNA sequence: TGTGCCAGCAGCTCAGGACTAGCTCACTACGAGCAGTACTTC. As protein: CASSSGLAHYEQYF.

The V call is TRBV6-5, the J call TRBJ1-3, with D hard to call. The length of the CDR3 is 11 residues. Germline values: CDR1 MNHEY, CDR2 SVGAGI. Trimming took 11 bases from V and 3 from J, leaving 8 bases between them. CDR3: CAGSVGNTIYF. CDR3 DNA: TGTGCCGGATCAGTTGGAAACACCATATATTTT.

The chain links TRBV2 to TRBJ1-4, with TRBD1 matching over 9 bases. Germline V gene sequence: CDR1 SNHLY, CDR2 FYNNEI. This CDR3 spans 16 amino acids. The trim removed 6 bases at V and 4 bases at J, leaving 9 bases unmatched. Here the CDR3 DNA reads TGTGCCAGCAGGACCGACAGGGGGAGGAATAATGAAAAACTGTTTTTT. Translation: CASRTDRGRNNEKLFF.

This chain joins TRBV3-1 (or the pseudogene TRBV3-2) and TRBJ1-5; D not resolved. Trimming pared 1 base from V and 6 bases from J, leaving 7 bases between. Germline loops: CDR1 LGHDT, CDR2 YNNKEL (reference sequence). CDR3 size: 13 residues. CDR3 region: CASSQVRGQPQHF. CDR3 DNA: TGTGCCAGCAGCCAAGTGAGAGGTCAGCCCCAGCATTTT.

The rearrangement uses TRBV19 and TRBJ1-1; D gene ambiguous. Trimming shortened V by 4 bases and J by 4 bases, and 16 bases separated the two germline ends. The germline V gene encodes CDR1 LNHDA and CDR2 SQIVND (reference sequence). The CDR3 runs 15 residues. The CDR3 region is CASSTPHKGGTEAFF. DNA of the CDR3: TGTGCCAGTAGTACCCCCCATAAGGGAGGCACTGAAGCTTTCTTT.

The chain carries TRBV6-5 and TRBJ2-7; 8 bases map to TRBD1. Germline values: CDR1 MNHEY, CDR2 SVGAGI. The CDR3 is made up of 15 amino acids. V shed 4 bases, J shed 5 bases, and the junction held 10 bases outside the gene matches. Written as DNA, the CDR3 is TGTGCCAGCAGTTTTGCAACAGGGGGACCTAACGAGCAGTACTTC. Its protein product is CASSFATGGPNEQYF.

The chain uses TRBV10-3 and TRBJ1-4; D is perhaps TRBD1 (6 bases). Trimming removed 5 bases from V and 3 bases from J, with 10 bases in between. The CDR3 is 14 amino acids. Germline V gene data show CDR1 as ENHRY and CDR2 as SYGVKD. The CDR3 DNA sequence: TGTGCCATCAGTAGCGGGACACCTAATGAAAAACTGTTTTTT. Residues: CAISSGTPNEKLFF.

This clone was seen a few times. This chain joins TRBV5-1 and TRBJ1-6, with D maybe TRBD1 (5 bases). Trimming removed 3 bases from V and 12 bases from J, with 19 bases in between. Germline-derived CDR1 and CDR2 are SGHRS and YFSETQ. There are 15 residues in the CDR3. The DNA for the CDR3 is TGCGCCAGCAGCTCGGGGGAATTGGGCCTCAAACCCCTCCACTTT. This translates into CASSSGELGLKPLHF.

The gene calls are TRBV2 and TRBJ2-1; D may match TRBD1 or TRBD2 (7 bases each). Looked up from germline, CDR1 is SNHLY and CDR2 is FYNNEI. This CDR3 spans 15 amino acids. Trimming removed 0 bases at V and 9 bases at J, with 15 bases between. The CDR3 region is CASSEARGGDGEQFF. CDR3 bases: TGTGCCAGCAGTGAAGCCAGGGGGGGGGACGGTGAGCAGTTCTTC.

This clone was recorded once. The chain recombines TRBV5-1 with TRBJ2-7, with D tentatively TRBD2 (6 bases). The V end lost 5 bases, the J end lost 6 bases, and 15 bases lay between the germline ends. The CDR3 length is 13 residues. Germline V lookup: CDR1 SGHRS, CDR2 YFSETQ. The DNA of the CDR3 is TGCGCCAGCAGGCGGGAAGGTGGGCCCGAGCAGTACTTC. This codes for CASRREGGPEQYF.

This chain connects TRBV6-1 to TRBJ1-2, with D possibly TRBD1 on 6 matching bases. Germline V gene lookup returns CDR1 MNHNS and CDR2 SASEGT. There are 16 residues in the CDR3. Trimming cost V 0 bases and J 7 bases, with 18 bases left between them. The DNA of the CDR3 is TGTGCCAGCAGTGAAGCGCGCAGCGGGGGGCGCATTGGCTACACCTTC. This translates into CASSEARSGGRIGYTF.

This clone has just one count. The chain carries TRBV21-1 and TRBJ2-3; the DNA was not compared with TRBD1, the D call given in the table. TRBV21-1 is labeled a pseudogene. This CDR3 spans 12 amino acids. The CDR3 DNA sequence: TGTGCCAGCAGCAAAGAGGGGTATACAGAGTATTTT. This codes for CASSKEGYTEYF.

The rearrangement links TRBV4-1 to TRBJ2-7; D is possibly TRBD1 or TRBD2 (6 bases each). Germline CDR1 and CDR2: MGHRA and YSYEKL. The V end lost 4 bases, the J end lost 2 bases, and 21 bases lay between the germline ends. This CDR3 region has 17 residues. CDR3 DNA sequence: TGCGCCAGCAGCCCACGGGGGCTCGGGACATCAGCCTACGAGCAGTACTTC. Protein product: CASSPRGLGTSAYEQYF.

DNA of the CDR3: TGCGCCAGCAGTAGGATCCCGGGCCGTTTGGGGTTTAGCACAGATACGCAGTATTTT. Translating it yields CASSRIPGRLGFSTDTQYF. The J gene is TRBJ2-3, the V gene TRBV23-1; D is uncertain. TRBV23-1 is recorded as an ORF, its role being uncertain. The CDR3 runs to 19 residues. V was clipped by 5 bases and J by 0 bases, with 24 bases between them.

The V gene is TRBV7-2, the J gene TRBJ2-7, with D perhaps matching TRBD2 (6 bases). The germline gives CDR1 SGHTA, CDR2 FQGNSA. The CDR3 length is 14 residues. V shed 2 bases and J shed 5 bases, with 13 bases lying between them. The CDR3 reads CASSLWGGPHEQYF. CDR3 nucleotide sequence: TGTGCCAGCAGCTTATGGGGAGGACCCCACGAGCAGTACTTC.